The 20 T cell receptor beta chains presented below share a single source sample, sequenced in a study of CD8+ T cells in alopecia areata. The authors extracted RNA and reverse transcribed it into cDNA as the sequencing template. Clones were sequenced by immunoSEQ multiplex PCR, and TCRdb holds only the in-frame ones, with some missing. The sample contains 110,000 to 150,000 clones, less than 65% of which appear only once. Material for sequencing was CD8+ T cells sorted from blood. These receptors all stem from a human donor in good health.

The chain couples TRBV2 to TRBJ2-2; tentative D call: TRBD2 (5 bases). With 8 bases removed from V and 7 bases from J, the gap between germline ends came to 17 bases. CDR3 size: 14 residues. Germline lookup yields CDR1 SNHLY and CDR2 FYNNEI. This CDR3 reads CASVDSLAGGELFF. CDR3 nucleotide sequence: TGTGCCAGCGTGGACTCCTTAGCAGGCGGGGAGCTGTTTTTT.

This clone was observed a few times. J is TRBJ2-5 and V is TRBV25-1, with 13 bases lining up with TRBD2. The CDR3 is made up of 18 amino acids. CDR1 is MGHDK, CDR2 SYGVNS, per germline. J lost 5 bases, V lost 1 base, and 10 bases had no gene match. The DNA for the CDR3 is TGTGCCAGCAGTGAATCGGTACTAGCGGGAGGGCCTTGGGAGACCCAGTACTTC. Translation: CASSESVLAGGPWETQYF.

Only a few counts were recorded for this clone. The gene calls are TRBV9 and TRBJ2-7, with TRBD2 matching 8 bases. Germline V lookup: CDR1 SGDLS, CDR2 YYNGEE. J gave up 7 bases and V 0 bases, and 9 bases lay outside the gene matches. There are 15 residues in the CDR3. CDR3 sequence: CASSVESVLAGEQYF. In DNA form, the CDR3 reads TGTGCCAGCAGCGTAGAGAGCGTCCTAGCGGGTGAGCAGTACTTC.

The chain combines TRBV5-6 with TRBJ1-4; no definite D call. Germline assignment: CDR1 SGHDT and CDR2 YYEEEE. This CDR3 is built from 14 residues. With 3 bases removed from V and 7 bases from J, the gap between germline ends came to 13 bases. The CDR3 here is CASSSTLTGEKLFF. The CDR3 DNA sequence: TGTGCCAGCAGCTCAACTCTGACGGGTGAAAAACTGTTTTTT.

This clone was counted only a few times. V is TRBV30 and J is TRBJ1-4, with D unresolved. The CDR3 length is 11 residues. The V end was cut by 1 base, the J end by 6 bases, with 3 bases between. Germline CDR1 GTSNPN, CDR2 SVGIG (reference sequence). The CDR3 spells CAWSDYEKLFF. The CDR3 nucleotides read TGTGCCTGGAGTGATTATGAAAAACTGTTTTTT.

This chain links TRBV23-1 with TRBJ2-3; D not certain. TRBV23-1 falls under the ORF class, with uncertain function. The CDR3 loop spans 14 amino acids. Trimming cost V 6 bases and J 2 bases, with 12 bases left between them. Here the CDR3 reads CASSPGEDTDTQYF. CDR3 sequence (DNA): TGCGCCAGCAGCCCTGGCGAAGACACAGATACGCAGTATTTT.

In its sample, this clone was seen a few times. The chain uses TRBV29-1 and TRBJ2-5; D possibly corresponds to TRBD1 (5 bases). CDR3 length: 11 residues. V was pared by 7 bases and J by 5 bases, with 11 bases between. Per the germline V gene, CDR1 is SQVTM and CDR2 is ANQGSEA. The CDR3 DNA sequence: TGCAGCGCCGAAGGGGCCGAGACCCAGTACTTC. Translation: CSAEGAETQYF.

The V gene is TRBV6-5, the J gene TRBJ2-7; weak D call: TRBD2 (6 bases). This CDR3 region has 13 residues. Trimming left V 6 bases short and J 1 base short, with 10 bases between. The germline gives CDR1 MNHEY, CDR2 SVGAGI. Here the CDR3 DNA reads TGTGCCAGCAGCGCGGGACCATCCTACGAGCAGTACTTC. Translation gives CASSAGPSYEQYF.

This rearrangement joins TRBV27 to TRBJ2-1, with 8 bases fitting TRBD1. The CDR3 has 15 residues. After removal of 5 bases from V and 6 bases from J, the junction contained 9 bases not matched to a gene. Germline V gene lookup returns CDR1 MNHEY and CDR2 SMNVEV (reference sequence). The CDR3 reads CASSLTGGQGNEQFF. The CDR3 DNA is TGTGCCAGCAGTCTAACAGGGGGGCAGGGCAATGAGCAGTTCTTC.

This clone was observed a handful of times. The chain recombines TRBV2 with TRBJ2-7, with 9 bases lining up with TRBD2. In germline, CDR1 is SNHLY, CDR2 FYNNEI. The CDR3 runs 15 residues. V was clipped by 3 bases and J by 3 bases; unmatched bases: 6. The CDR3 coding sequence is TGTGCCAGCAGTGATTTCCCTAGCGGGAACTACGAGCAGTACTTC. It encodes CASSDFPSGNYEQYF.

The V gene is TRBV19, the J gene TRBJ2-1; 7 nucleotides agree with TRBD1. The V segment lost 7 bases and the J segment 9 bases; nucleotides outside the gene matches: 12. The CDR3 loop spans 14 amino acids. Germline V CDR1 and CDR2: LNHDA, SQIVND (reference sequence). In DNA form, the CDR3 reads TGTGCCAGTACTCAACCGGGACAGAGACTTGAGCAGTTCTTC. Protein sequence: CASTQPGQRLEQFF.

This clone was found a few times. CDR3 bases: TGTGCCAGCGTTGTGCTAGCGGGAGGTTACCAAGAGACCCAGTACTTC. Translating it yields CASVVLAGGYQETQYF. The chain carries TRBV7-9 and TRBJ2-5, with TRBD2 matching 11 bases. Per germline, CDR1 SEHNR and CDR2 FQNEAQ (reference sequence). V was pared by 8 bases and J by 0 bases, with 8 bases of the junction left unmatched. CDR3 length: 16 amino acids.

A single count supports this clone. The chain joins TRBV6-6 to TRBJ2-1, with a weak D call TRBD2 (5 bases). Germline V lookup: CDR1 MNHNY, CDR2 SVGAGI (reference sequence). CDR3 length equals 14 residues. Trimming removed 2 bases from V and 3 bases from J, with 8 bases in between. DNA for the CDR3: TGTGCCAGCAGTTACCCGGGGAACTACAATGAGCAGTTCTTC. Translating gives CASSYPGNYNEQFF.

This clone was seen more than once but under ten times. The rearrangement links TRBV7-9 to TRBJ2-3, with 8 bases fitting TRBD2. This CDR3 is 16 amino acids long. J was trimmed by 4 bases and V by 6 bases; bases with no gene match: 12. Germline V gives CDR1 SEHNR, CDR2 FQNEAQ (reference sequence). The CDR3 loop is CASRDPSGSGPDTQYF. In nucleotides, the CDR3 is TGTGCCAGCAGGGACCCAAGCGGGAGCGGGCCAGATACGCAGTATTTT.

This clone appeared a few times. V gene TRBV29-1 combines with J gene TRBJ2-2; D not certain. V lost 4 bases and J 5 bases, leaving 5 bases between the germline ends. The CDR3 sequence is 11 residues long. The germline V gene has CDR1 SQVTM and CDR2 ANQGSEA. CDR3 DNA sequence: TGCAGCGTTGGTATTACCGGGGAGCTGTTTTTT. Encoded protein: CSVGITGELFF.

The chain employs TRBV4-1 and TRBJ1-1; 12 positions agree with TRBD1. The germline CDR1 and CDR2 sequences are MGHRA and YSYEKL. Unmatched junction bases numbered 3, after V lost 0 bases and J lost 4 bases. The CDR3 length is 16 residues. CDR3 amino acids: CASSQDSGQGATEAFF. Here the CDR3 DNA reads TGCGCCAGCAGCCAAGATTCGGGACAGGGGGCCACTGAAGCTTTCTTT.

Only one count was recorded for this clone. The chain joins TRBV5-6 to TRBJ1-2; D is unresolved. The CDR3 length is 13 residues. Germline CDR1 and CDR2: SGHDT and YYEEEE. V lost 6 bases and J lost 0, with 9 bases in between. This chain's CDR3 is CASTTDPNYGYTF. The DNA for the CDR3 is TGTGCCAGCACCACAGACCCTAACTATGGCTACACCTTC.

V is TRBV5-1 and J is TRBJ2-7; D not certain. Trimming removed 5 bases from V and 2 bases from J, with 11 bases in between. Per the germline V gene, CDR1 is SGHRS and CDR2 is YFSETQ. The CDR3 length is 13 residues. The CDR3 here is CASRFDLTYEQYF. CDR3 in DNA: TGCGCCAGCAGATTCGACCTGACCTACGAGCAGTACTTC.

The chain has TRBV7-9 and TRBJ2-7, with D tentatively TRBD1 or TRBD2 (5 bases each). V was cut by 8 bases and J by 5 bases, with 10 bases left in between. Per germline, CDR1 SEHNR and CDR2 FQNEAQ (reference sequence). The CDR3 is 11 residues long. This CDR3 is CASFEGNEQYF. The CDR3 nucleotides read TGTGCCAGCTTCGAGGGGAACGAGCAGTACTTC.

This clone was recorded a few times. The chain links TRBV7-9 to TRBJ2-1, with a possible D match to TRBD2 (6 bases). Trimming stripped 8 bases from V and 3 bases from J, with 8 bases between. The CDR3 runs to 12 residues. CDR1 SEHNR and CDR2 FQNEAQ come from the germline V gene (reference sequence). CDR3: CASRESYNEQFF. In DNA form, the CDR3 reads TGTGCCAGCCGGGAGAGCTACAATGAGCAGTTCTTC.